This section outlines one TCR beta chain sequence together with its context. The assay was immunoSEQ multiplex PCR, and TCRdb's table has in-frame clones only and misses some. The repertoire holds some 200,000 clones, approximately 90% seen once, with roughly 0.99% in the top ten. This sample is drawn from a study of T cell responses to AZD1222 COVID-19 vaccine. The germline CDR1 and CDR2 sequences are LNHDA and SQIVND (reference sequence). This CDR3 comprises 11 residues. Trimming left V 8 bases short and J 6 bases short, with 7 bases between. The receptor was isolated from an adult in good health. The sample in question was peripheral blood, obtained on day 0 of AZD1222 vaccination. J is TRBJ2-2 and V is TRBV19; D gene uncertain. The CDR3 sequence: CASRTPGELFF. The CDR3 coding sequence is TGTGCCAGTCGGACGCCCGGGGAGCTGTTTTTT.